The rows below give T cell receptor beta chains drawn from one sample of a study of radiation and T cells in renal cell carcinoma. Generated by immunoSEQ multiplex PCR, the TCRdb table keeps only in-frame clones and is missing some. Among approximately 170,000 clones, approximately 90% were seen once, and the ten largest hold approximately 10%. The sample consisted of blood, taken from a patient whose treatment included radiotherapy and nephrectomy. All receptors come from a woman between 45 and 65 years old with renal cell carcinoma. Each CDR3 is given with its conserved first and last residue. D genes are given only for firm matches. Not all rows give a size; the values are once, few, many and, for expanded clones, a class.

- TRBJ1-2 - TRBV5-1 TGCGCCAGCAGCTTGGTCCCAGGGAAGGAAGGCTACACCTTC CASSLVPGKEGYTF
- TRBJ2-2 - TRBV19 TGTGCCAGTAGTATGTCGAACGCCGGGGAGCTGTTTTTT CASSMSNAGELFF
TRBD1 TRBJ1-2 - TRBV5-4 TGTGCCAGCAGCAAGGCGGACAGGGACTATGGCTACACCTTC CASSKADRDYGYTF
TRBD1 TRBJ1-5 - TRBV19 TGTGCCAGTAGCCCGGGACAGGGGAAGGGCAGCAATCAGCCCCAGCATTTT CASSPGQGKGSNQPQHF
TRBD2 TRBJ2-5 few TRBV9 TGTGCCAGCAGCGCCCATAGCGGGGGGGCGGAGACCCAGTACTTC CASSAHSGGAETQYF
TRBD1 TRBJ1-6 - TRBV9 TGTGCCAGCGCCCCCAGGGGGGTTTCTTCACCCCTCCACTTT CASAPRGVSSPLHF
- TRBJ2-6 - TRBV30 TGTGCCTGGAGTGTACTACTGGTCAGGGAGTTAAGTGCTGGGGCCAACGTCCTGACTTTC CAWSVLLVRELSAGANVLTF
- TRBJ2-2 - TRBV10-2 TGCGCCAGCAGTGTGGCAGGGCGGACCGGGGAGCTGTTTTTT CASSVAGRTGELFF
TRBD1 TRBJ2-7 - TRBV6-5 TGTGCCAGCAGTTCTAACCACCCGGGACAGGGGTATGAGCAGTACTTC CASSSNHPGQGYEQYF
TRBD2 TRBJ2-3 - TRBV7-2 TGTGCCAGCAGCACCGGACTAGCGGGCACAGATACGCAGTATTTT CASSTGLAGTDTQYF
- TRBJ1-6 - TRBV4-2 TGTGCCAGCAGCCGACTCCAGGGGCCGAGCTCCTATAATTCACCCCTCCACTTT CASSRLQGPSSYNSPLHF
TRBD1 TRBJ1-5 few TRBV6-1 TGTGCCAGCTCTAGGGGGCTAGATCAGCCCCAGCATTTT CASSRGLDQPQHF
- TRBJ1-2 - TRBV5-1 TGCGCCAGCAGCTTGGACAGCGGATATGGCTACACCTTC CASSLDSGYGYTF
TRBD1 TRBJ1-1 - TRBV7-9 TGTGCCAGCAGCCCGGACAGGGGATATGATGAAGCTTTCTTT CASSPDRGYDEAFF
- TRBJ2-1 - TRBV2 TGTGCCAGCAGCGTAGACAGGTCAGAGCAGTTCTTC CASSVDRSEQFF
TRBD1 TRBJ1-6 - TRBV5-8 TGTGCCAGCAGCTTGGGAGCAGGGGGCAATTCACCCCTCCACTTT CASSLGAGGNSPLHF
- TRBJ1-4 few TRBV18 TGTGCCAGCTCACCACGTAACAGGGTGGGTGAAAAACTGTTTTTT CASSPRNRVGEKLFF
- TRBJ2-2 - TRBV2 TGTGCCAGCAGGGACGGACGGGGCGGGGAGCTGTTTTTT CASRDGRGGELFF
- TRBJ1-5 - TRBV9 TGTGCCAGCAGCGAACACCCGGGGAGCAATCAGCCCCAGCATTTT CASSEHPGSNQPQHF
- TRBJ2-2 once TRBV18 TGTGCCAGCTCAGTGGGCAGGGCGAACACCGGGGAGCTGTTTTTT CASSVGRANTGELFF
TRBD1 TRBJ1-1 - TRBV13 TGTGCCAGCAGCTTCGACAGGGGGAGCACTGAAGCTTTCTTT CASSFDRGSTEAFF
- TRBJ2-7 - TRBV6-1 TGTGCCAGCAGTGACCGAGGGGCCTACGAGCAGTACTTC CASSDRGAYEQYF
- TRBJ1-4 - TRBV19 TGTGCCAGTAGTATAACATCCATTAATGAAAAACTGTTTTTT CASSITSINEKLFF
TRBD2 TRBJ2-2 - TRBV11-3 TGTGCCAGCAGCTTATCTAGCGGGGGCCGGGACGGGGAGCTGTTTTTT CASSLSSGGRDGELFF
- TRBJ2-1 - TRBV9 TGTGCCAGCAGCGTAGGACTGGATGCCTACAATGAGCAGTTCTTC CASSVGLDAYNEQFF
- TRBJ1-2 - TRBV5-1 TGCGCCAGCAGCTCGGCAGGGTCAGGTGAGAACTATGGCTACACCTTC CASSSAGSGENYGYTF
TRBD1 TRBJ2-5 - TRBV13 TGTGCCAGCAGTGAAAAACGGACAGGGGGCGCGGAGACCCAGTACTTC CASSEKRTGGAETQYF
- TRBJ1-3 - TRBV11-3 TGTGCCAGCAGCCTTGATTCATATGACACCATATATTTT CASSLDSYDTIYF
- TRBJ1-2 few TRBV19 TGTGCCAGTAGTATCCCTCCCAGTTCTAACTATGGCTACACCTTC CASSIPPSSNYGYTF
- TRBJ2-7 - TRBV11-2 TGTGCCAGCAGCTTAGAAAGGGTTCCGGAGTACTTC CASSLERVPEYF
- TRBJ2-7 - TRBV15 TGTGCCACCAGCATAGGGGGTTCCTCCTACGAGCAGTACTTC CATSIGGSSYEQYF
TRBD1 TRBJ2-1 - TRBV2 TGTGCCAGCAGTGTGCGGACAGGGATCGATGAGCAGTTCTTC CASSVRTGIDEQFF
- TRBJ1-1 - TRBV13 TGTGCCAGCAGTAGAGACAGGTACGCTGAAGCTTTCTTT CASSRDRYAEAFF
- TRBJ1-2 once TRBV6-5 TGTGCCAGCAGTTACTCAGCCGGGGGGAACTATGGCTACACCTTC CASSYSAGGNYGYTF
TRBD1 TRBJ1-4 many TRBV2 TGTGCCAGCAATGGGGACAGTTGGGAATTGACCGAAAAACTGTTTTTT CASNGDSWELTEKLFF
- TRBJ1-1 once TRBV5-8 TGTGCCAGCAGCTTTTACTTAACAGGGAGCACTGAAGCTTTCTTT CASSFYLTGSTEAFF
- TRBJ2-6 - TRBV7-8 TGTGCCAGCACTCCCCCCCGGCTTTCGTTCTCTGGGGCCAACGTCCTGACTTTC CASTPPRLSFSGANVLTF
TRBD1 TRBJ1-1 - TRBV6-6 TGTGCCAGCAGTTACGTTGGGACAGGGTTAGCTTTCTTT CASSYVGTGLAFF
TRBD1 TRBJ2-7 - TRBV7-8 TGTGCCAGCAGCAAGGACAGGGGAAGGGAGCAGTACTTC CASSKDRGREQYF
- TRBJ2-7 - TRBV7-9 TGTGCCAGCACCCTTTACAACCGAAGCTCCTACGAGCAGTACTTC CASTLYNRSSYEQYF
TRBD1 TRBJ2-7 - TRBV7-8 TGTGCCAGCAGCTTTGGGACAGGAAACTCCTACGAGCAGTACTTC CASSFGTGNSYEQYF
TRBD1 TRBJ2-3 - TRBV28 TGTGCCAGCAGTGGCCGGGACAGGGGGCCAGATACGCAGTATTTT CASSGRDRGPDTQYF
- TRBJ1-2 once TRBV5-1 TGCGCCAGCAGCTTGGGGGGAACAGGGTATGATGGCTACACCTTC CASSLGGTGYDGYTF
- TRBJ2-3 - TRBV5-1 TGCGCCAGCAGCTTTGTGCCTCTCACTTTCACAGATACGCAGTATTTT CASSFVPLTFTDTQYF
- TRBJ1-6 - TRBV6-5 TGTGCCAGCAGTTACGATGGGGTCTATAATTCACCCCTCCACTTT CASSYDGVYNSPLHF
TRBD1 TRBJ1-2 once TRBV7-2 TGTGCCAGCAGGCCTACAGGGGGCGGTCTCTATGGCTACACCTTC CASRPTGGGLYGYTF
- TRBJ2-3 - TRBV27 TGTGCCAGCAGTCTGACAGGAGGAGTTAGCACAGATACGCAGTATTTT CASSLTGGVSTDTQYF
- TRBJ2-7 - TRBV5-1 TGCGCCAGCAGCACCCCAGCGACCCAAGGGACCTACGAGCAGTACTTC CASSTPATQGTYEQYF
TRBD1 TRBJ2-2 few TRBV11-2 TGTGCCAGCAGTCCTGACAGGGTTAGGGCCGGGGAGCTGTTTTTT CASSPDRVRAGELFF
TRBD1 TRBJ2-7 - TRBV27 TGTGCCAGCAGTTTATCGGGGGACAGGCCCTACGAGCAGTACTTC CASSLSGDRPYEQYF
TRBD1 TRBJ2-7 - TRBV4-3 TGCGCCAGCAGCCAAGGGCCGACAGGGGGCGACGAGCAGTACTTC CASSQGPTGGDEQYF
- TRBJ1-2 - TRBV6-6 TGTGCCAGCAGGCGAACAGGCGGCGAGGACTATGGCTACACCTTC CASRRTGGEDYGYTF
TRBD2 TRBJ2-3 - TRBV19 TGTGCCAGTAGTCCCCTTAGCGGGGGGGTAGATACGCAGTATTTT CASSPLSGGVDTQYF
TRBD1 TRBJ2-7 once TRBV19 TGTGCCAGTAGTAGGGGACAGGGGGCTAACGAGCAGTACTTC CASSRGQGANEQYF